One sample yielded the 16 T cell receptor beta chains listed below, sequenced in a study of T-cell memory formation after mild COVID-19. TCRdb reanalysed the 5' RACE reads using MiXCR and keeps one entry per CDR3 protein. The sample shows roughly 400,000 distinct CDR3 sequences, approximately 24% of them seen only once. Source material: PBMCs or a T cell subset sorted from them (not recorded which). The receptors shown here come from an adult woman who had mild COVID-19 (a few samples of this study predate the infection). Cell type and time point are not known.

This clonotype was counted between two and nine times. The CDR3 region is CASSLEDIHMNTEAFF. The CDR3, as DNA: TGTGCCAGCAGCTTAGAGGACATACACATGAACACTGAAGCTTTCTTT. The genes are TRBV7-2 and TRBJ1-1; tentative D call: TRBD1 (5 bases). Germline V gene data show CDR1 as SGHTA and CDR2 as FQGNSA. The CDR3 runs to 16 residues. V was trimmed by 1 base and J by 0 bases, leaving 12 bases between them.

This chain links TRBV11-3 with TRBJ2-1; D perhaps matches TRBD2 (5 bases). V was cut by 5 bases and J by 3 bases, with 17 bases left in between. Germline-derived CDR1 and CDR2 are SGHNT and YENEEA. The CDR3 has 16 residues. CDR3 loop: CASSPGLTHSYNEQFF. Here the CDR3 DNA reads TGTGCCAGCAGCCCAGGACTTACCCACAGCTACAATGAGCAGTTCTTC.

The chain is built from TRBV18 and TRBJ2-1; 8 bases are shared with TRBD1. Germline CDR1 is KGHSH and CDR2 is LQKENI. The CDR3 length is 16 residues. Trimming at V came to 1 base and at J to 5 bases, leaving 7 bases not matched to a gene. CDR3 sequence reads: CASSPLPGTGHNEQFF. The CDR3 DNA reads as TGTGCCAGCTCACCACTACCCGGGACAGGACACAATGAGCAGTTCTTC.

The chain carries TRBV18 and TRBJ2-1; D may be TRBD2 (5 bases). V shed 1 base and J shed 5 bases, with 9 bases lying between them. The V gene's germline CDR1 is KGHSH and CDR2 LQKENI. CDR3 size: 14 residues. CDR3 bases: TGTGCCAGCTCACCACAGTTCGGGAACAATGAGCAGTTCTTC. This codes for CASSPQFGNNEQFF.

CDR3 DNA sequence: TGTGCCAGCAGTAGGGACAGGTTAACTGAAGCTTTCTTT. Protein: CASSRDRLTEAFF. The chain links TRBV6-1 to TRBJ1-1; 8 bases agree with TRBD1. The trim removed 5 bases at V and 5 bases at J, leaving 4 bases unmatched. Per the germline V gene, CDR1 is MNHNS and CDR2 is SASEGT. This CDR3 has 13 residues.

The chain is built from TRBV27 and TRBJ2-2, with 12 bases lining up with TRBD2. This CDR3 comprises 16 residues. The ends lost 5 bases at V and 3 bases at J; junction bases unmatched: 4. In germline, CDR1 is MNHEY, CDR2 SMNVEV (reference sequence). The CDR3, as DNA: TGTGCCAGCAGTACCACTAGCGGGGGGTACACCGGGGAGCTGTTTTTT. Translation: CASSTTSGGYTGELFF.

The chain links TRBV11-2 to TRBJ2-7, with unresolved D. The CDR3 totals 14 residues. Germline assignment: CDR1 SGHAT and CDR2 FQNNGV. V lost 3 bases and J 0 bases, leaving 9 bases between the germline ends. CDR3 nucleotide sequence: TGTGCCAGCAGCTTCGGCTTTAGCTCCTACGAGCAGTACTTC. The encoded protein is CASSFGFSSYEQYF.

This clonotype showed up just a few times. This CDR3 reads CASSPNRAAGGELFF. The CDR3 DNA is TGTGCCAGCAGCCCGAACCGGGCCGCGGGCGGGGAGCTGTTTTTT. The chain joins TRBV7-2 to TRBJ2-2, with D perhaps TRBD2 (5 bases). The germline V gene encodes CDR1 SGHTA and CDR2 FQGNSA. This CDR3 comprises 15 residues. V was pared by 5 bases and J by 7 bases, with 17 bases between.

This clonotype came up once. V usage is TRBV19 and J usage is TRBJ1-4; D call uncertain. The CDR3 is 14 residues long. V dropped 6 bases and J dropped 16 bases, with 24 bases sitting between them. CDR1 and CDR2 (germline): LNHDA, SQIVND (reference sequence). The CDR3 reads CASRHWTDRFRQFF. DNA for the CDR3: TGTGCCAGTAGACACTGGACCGATAGGTTCAGACAGTTTTTT.

This clonotype was seen a few times. This chain connects TRBV5-1 to TRBJ2-1, with D possibly being TRBD2 (5 bases). V was shortened by 3 bases and J by 2 bases, with 12 bases between the two germline ends. The CDR3 covers 15 residues. Germline CDR1 SGHRS, CDR2 YFSETQ. DNA of the CDR3: TGCGCCAGCAGCTGGAGCGGAACTGCCTACAATGAGCAGTTCTTC. This sequence encodes CASSWSGTAYNEQFF.

The chain combines TRBV7-3 with TRBJ2-2; tentative D call: TRBD2 (6 bases). Germline CDR1 SGHTA, CDR2 FQGTGA. The V and J ends lost 5 bases and 5 bases respectively, with 12 bases between them. This CDR3 region has 14 residues. CDR3 protein: CASSRRDRTGELFF. The CDR3 nucleotides read TGTGCCAGCAGCCGGCGGGATCGTACCGGGGAGCTGTTTTTT.

V usage is TRBV19 and J usage is TRBJ1-5; the D is unclear. V was clipped by 11 bases and J by 6 bases, with 11 bases between them. This CDR3 has 11 amino acids. CDR1 is LNHDA, CDR2 SQIVND, per germline (reference sequence). CDR3 amino acids: CASGWGQPQHF. CDR3 nucleotide sequence: TGTGCCTCCGGGTGGGGTCAGCCCCAGCATTTT.

This clonotype showed up just a few times. The chain combines TRBV6-4 with TRBJ1-1; D remains ambiguous. CDR3 size: 11 residues. Germline CDR1 and CDR2: MRHNA and SNTAGT. The germline V and J ends were trimmed by 7 bases and 7 bases, with 10 bases remaining between them. Here the CDR3 reads CASIARDEAFF. The CDR3, as DNA: TGTGCCAGCATTGCACGGGATGAAGCTTTCTTT.

The sample holds a few counts of this clonotype. This chain joins TRBV5-1 and TRBJ1-2; TRBD1 is a possible D gene (5 bases). V lost 4 bases, J lost 4 bases, and 14 bases lay in between. Germline V lookup: CDR1 SGHRS, CDR2 YFSETQ. This CDR3 comprises 14 residues. CDR3 sequence reads: CASSPGRGIYGYTF. The CDR3 bases are TGCGCCAGCAGCCCGGGTCGGGGGATCTATGGCTACACCTTC.

This rearrangement joins TRBV5-6 to TRBJ1-1; 8 bases map to TRBD1. This CDR3 is 15 amino acids long. Germline V gene sequence: CDR1 SGHDT, CDR2 YYEEEE. Trimming took 0 bases from V and 5 from J; bases not matched to a gene: 6. CDR3 region: CASSLDQGAWTEAFF. DNA for the CDR3: TGTGCCAGCAGCTTGGATCAGGGGGCATGGACTGAAGCTTTCTTT.

This clonotype was found a few times. The J gene is TRBJ2-5, the V gene TRBV20-1; D is possibly TRBD1 (7 bases). Germline V gene lookup returns CDR1 DFQATT and CDR2 SNEGSKA (reference sequence). CDR3 length equals 14 residues. V lost 4 bases and J lost 5, with 17 bases in between. CDR3 nucleotides: TGCAGTGCTACGGGTGGAGGGGGCACGGAGACCCAGTACTTC. Translated: CSATGGGGTETQYF.